These T cell receptor beta chains were read from a single sample in a study of blood T cell repertoires in COVID-19. Here immunoSEQ multiplex PCR was the method, and the copy in TCRdb shows in-frame clones only, minus some. The sample has approximately 81,000 clones; roughly 78% are singletons. The source material was peripheral blood. The receptors here all came from a human donor in a cohort sampled during active COVID-19. Both conserved end residues are part of each CDR3. A D gene is named only where the DNA matches it firmly. Clone size is not always given. Where it is, it says once, few, many or a class for expanded clones.

v_call: TRBV5-1; clone_size: .; d_call: .; j_call: TRBJ1-2; cdr3_aa: CASSGDSPNYGYTF; cdr3_nt: TGCGCCAGCAGCGGCGACAGCCCTAACTATGGCTACACCTTC
v_call: TRBV27; clone_size: .; d_call: .; j_call: TRBJ1-5; cdr3_aa: CASRDEGGENQPQHF; cdr3_nt: TGTGCCAGCAGGGACGAGGGAGGGGAAAATCAGCCCCAGCATTTT
v_call: TRBV5-8; clone_size: .; d_call: .; j_call: TRBJ1-2; cdr3_aa: CASSSRGYTF; cdr3_nt: TGTGCCAGCAGCTCCCGGGGCTACACCTTC
v_call: TRBV4-3; clone_size: .; d_call: TRBD1; j_call: TRBJ1-2; cdr3_aa: CASSDRVGDRGYGYTF; cdr3_nt: TGCGCCAGCAGCGACAGGGTTGGGGACAGGGGATATGGCTACACCTTC
v_call: TRBV4-2; clone_size: .; d_call: .; j_call: TRBJ1-1; cdr3_aa: CASSQEALRTEAFF; cdr3_nt: TGTGCCAGCAGCCAAGAGGCCCTGAGGACTGAAGCTTTCTTT
v_call: TRBV27; clone_size: .; d_call: TRBD2; j_call: TRBJ2-7; cdr3_aa: CASSPKIAGGSRQPYEQYF; cdr3_nt: TGTGCCAGCAGTCCAAAAATAGCGGGGGGGTCCCGCCAACCCTACGAGCAGTACTTC
v_call: TRBV7-2; clone_size: .; d_call: TRBD2; j_call: TRBJ2-3; cdr3_aa: CASSLNVGGAFMDTQYF; cdr3_nt: TGTGCCAGCAGCTTGAATGTCGGGGGGGCCTTTATGGATACGCAGTATTTT
v_call: TRBV12-3/TRBV12-4; clone_size: .; d_call: .; j_call: TRBJ1-2; cdr3_aa: CASSQGYNYGYTF; cdr3_nt: TGTGCCAGCAGTCAGGGGTATAACTATGGCTACACCTTC
v_call: TRBV20-1; clone_size: .; d_call: TRBD1; j_call: TRBJ2-1; cdr3_aa: CSASIPGQGISYNEQFF; cdr3_nt: TGCAGTGCTAGTATTCCGGGACAGGGGATTTCCTACAATGAGCAGTTCTTC
v_call: TRBV3-1/TRBV3-2; clone_size: .; d_call: .; j_call: TRBJ1-1; cdr3_aa: CASSQETGVGFGGAFF; cdr3_nt: TGTGCCAGCAGCCAAGAAACGGGGGTTGGTTTCGGTGGTGCTTTCTTT
v_call: TRBV7-8; clone_size: once; d_call: TRBD1; j_call: TRBJ1-3; cdr3_aa: CASSPPGQGSGNTIYF; cdr3_nt: TGTGCCAGCAGCCCGCCGGGACAGGGGTCAGGAAACACCATATATTTT
v_call: TRBV5-6; clone_size: .; d_call: TRBD2; j_call: TRBJ2-7; cdr3_aa: CASSLSGGNYEQYF; cdr3_nt: TGTGCCAGCAGCTTGTCGGGGGGGAACTACGAGCAGTACTTC
v_call: TRBV7-6; clone_size: once; d_call: TRBD1; j_call: TRBJ2-7; cdr3_aa: CASRPNRGPTYEQYF; cdr3_nt: TGTGCCAGCAGACCTAACAGGGGGCCAACCTACGAGCAGTACTTC
v_call: TRBV9; clone_size: .; d_call: .; j_call: TRBJ2-2; cdr3_aa: CASSVVRGAGELFF; cdr3_nt: TGTGCCAGCAGCGTAGTCAGGGGGGCCGGGGAGCTGTTTTTT
v_call: TRBV2; clone_size: .; d_call: TRBD1; j_call: TRBJ1-6; cdr3_aa: CASMRDRDAPLHF; cdr3_nt: TGTGCCAGCATGAGGGACAGGGATGCGCCCCTCCACTTT
v_call: TRBV6-6; clone_size: .; d_call: .; j_call: TRBJ2-7; cdr3_aa: CASSRELEQYF; cdr3_nt: TGTGCCAGCAGTCGGGAGCTCGAGCAGTACTTC
v_call: TRBV19; clone_size: once; d_call: TRBD1; j_call: TRBJ2-6; cdr3_aa: CASSVGQGAAGANVLTF; cdr3_nt: TGTGCCAGTAGTGTGGGACAGGGAGCGGCTGGGGCCAACGTCCTGACTTTC
v_call: TRBV5-8; clone_size: .; d_call: .; j_call: TRBJ1-3; cdr3_aa: CASSLRGEGNTIYF; cdr3_nt: TGTGCCAGCAGCTTGCGCGGCGAGGGAAACACCATATATTTT
v_call: TRBV6-2/TRBV6-3; clone_size: .; d_call: .; j_call: TRBJ2-2; cdr3_aa: CASSYRLGELFF; cdr3_nt: TGTGCCAGCAGTTATCGTCTCGGGGAGCTGTTTTTT
v_call: TRBV27; clone_size: .; d_call: .; j_call: TRBJ1-6; cdr3_aa: CASSLNPLRWNSPLHF; cdr3_nt: TGTGCCAGCAGTTTAAACCCCCTCCGGTGGAATTCACCCCTCCACTTT
v_call: TRBV5-4; clone_size: .; d_call: TRBD1; j_call: TRBJ1-6; cdr3_aa: CATRDRGINSPLHF; cdr3_nt: TGTGCCACAAGGGACAGGGGAATTAATTCACCCCTCCACTTT
v_call: TRBV9; clone_size: .; d_call: TRBD2; j_call: TRBJ2-7; cdr3_aa: CASSPGGGARGGEQYF; cdr3_nt: TGTGCCAGCAGCCCCGGCGGGGGGGCCAGAGGAGGCGAGCAGTACTTC
v_call: TRBV19; clone_size: once; d_call: TRBD1; j_call: TRBJ1-1; cdr3_aa: CASSQGENTEAFF; cdr3_nt: TGTGCCAGTAGTCAGGGGGAGAACACTGAAGCTTTCTTT
v_call: TRBV6-2/TRBV6-3; clone_size: .; d_call: .; j_call: TRBJ1-1; cdr3_aa: CASSYGREVVAFF; cdr3_nt: TGTGCCAGCAGTTACGGCAGGGAGGTCGTGGCTTTCTTT
v_call: TRBV27; clone_size: .; d_call: TRBD1; j_call: TRBJ1-6; cdr3_aa: CASSLEGQGYNSPLHF; cdr3_nt: TGTGCCAGCAGTTTAGAGGGACAGGGTTATAATTCACCCCTCCACTTT
v_call: TRBV9; clone_size: .; d_call: TRBD1; j_call: TRBJ1-2; cdr3_aa: CASSVGDRDGYTF; cdr3_nt: TGTGCCAGCAGCGTAGGGGACAGGGATGGCTACACCTTC
v_call: TRBV7-2; clone_size: .; d_call: TRBD2; j_call: TRBJ2-1; cdr3_aa: CASSLTRGGYNEQFF; cdr3_nt: TGTGCCAGCAGCTTAACGCGCGGGGGGTACAATGAGCAGTTCTTC
v_call: TRBV7-9; clone_size: .; d_call: .; j_call: TRBJ1-2; cdr3_aa: CASSLSDGANYGYTF; cdr3_nt: TGTGCCAGCAGCTTATCTGACGGAGCTAACTATGGCTACACCTTC
v_call: TRBV7-9; clone_size: .; d_call: .; j_call: TRBJ1-3; cdr3_aa: CASSPVGTSGNTIYF; cdr3_nt: TGTGCCAGCAGCCCCGTGGGGACATCGGGAAACACCATATATTTT
v_call: TRBV9; clone_size: .; d_call: TRBD1; j_call: TRBJ2-7; cdr3_aa: CASSARDRAYEQYF; cdr3_nt: TGTGCCAGCAGCGCCCGGGACAGGGCCTACGAGCAGTACTTC
v_call: TRBV7-1; clone_size: .; d_call: TRBD1; j_call: TRBJ1-2; cdr3_aa: CASSSLRGGQGSGGISQTNYGYTF; cdr3_nt: TGTGCCAGCAGCTCACTTCGTGGGGGACAGGGCTCAGGCGGGATTTCCCAGACAAACTATGGCTACACCTTC
v_call: TRBV27; clone_size: .; d_call: .; j_call: TRBJ1-2; cdr3_aa: CASSSGQGGFYGYTF; cdr3_nt: TGTGCCAGCAGTTCCGGCCAGGGAGGATTCTATGGCTACACCTTC
v_call: TRBV2; clone_size: few; d_call: .; j_call: TRBJ2-5; cdr3_aa: CASKMRVLQETQYF; cdr3_nt: TGTGCCAGCAAAATGCGGGTCCTTCAAGAGACCCAGTACTTC
v_call: TRBV2; clone_size: .; d_call: TRBD1; j_call: TRBJ2-7; cdr3_aa: CASIQDRGIPKGYEQYF; cdr3_nt: TGTGCCAGCATTCAGGACAGGGGCATCCCCAAGGGCTACGAGCAGTACTTC
v_call: TRBV24-1; clone_size: .; d_call: .; j_call: TRBJ2-5; cdr3_aa: CATSVGGDVQETQYF; cdr3_nt: TGTGCCACCAGTGTTGGAGGGGACGTTCAAGAGACCCAGTACTTC
v_call: TRBV7-2; clone_size: .; d_call: .; j_call: TRBJ2-2; cdr3_aa: CASSRQGRARTGELFF; cdr3_nt: TGTGCCAGCAGCCGCCAGGGGCGCGCGAGAACCGGGGAGCTGTTTTTT
v_call: TRBV5-4; clone_size: .; d_call: .; j_call: TRBJ1-1; cdr3_aa: CASSTPTSMNTEAFF; cdr3_nt: TGTGCCAGCAGCACCCCAACTTCCATGAACACTGAAGCTTTCTTT